This T cell receptor (beta chain) was sequenced during a study of shared clonotypes between healthy human individuals. This clone was seen once. The germline V gene has CDR1 SGHTA and CDR2 FQGTGA. The CDR3 sequence is 19 residues long. V shed 2 bases, J shed 6 bases, and the junction held 16 bases outside the gene matches. Sequencing used immunoSEQ multiplex PCR; TCRdb keeps in-frame clones, though not all of them. The table shows just under 350,000 clones, with more than 60% occurring only once. What was sequenced was memory CD4+ T cells sorted from blood. Subset: CD45RA-negative fraction. V and J are TRBV7-3 and TRBJ1-5; 10 bases fit TRBD1. The receptor was derived from a young man in good health. DNA for the CDR3: TGTGCCAGCAGCTTACATCACGGGACAGGGGCGATCGCTGGTCAGCCCCAGCATTTT. As protein: CASSLHHGTGAIAGQPQHF.